These 30 T cell receptor beta chains came from one sample sequenced in a study of T cells in Graves' hyperthyroidism and ophthalmopathy. Authors of the study amplified TCR beta CDR3 regions from RNA transcripts. During a first-round RT-PCR of the TCR CDR3, the HTBI primer set was used. TCRdb redid the calling of the multiplex PCR reads with MiXCR, one entry per CDR3 protein. The table includes 500,000 to 650,000 distinct CDR3 sequences, around 13% detected once. Sequences were obtained from blood. The origin of the receptors is a woman in her fifties or sixties with Graves' ophthalmopathy.

As DNA, the CDR3 is TGTGCCAGCAGTGACCCGAGGGGCACTAGCTCCTACGAGCAGTACTTC. Its translation is CASSDPRGTSSYEQYF. This chain joins TRBV2 and TRBJ2-7; possibly TRBD1 or TRBD2 for D (5 bases each). V dropped 3 bases and J dropped 0 bases, with 15 bases sitting between them. The CDR3 spans 16 residues. Germline CDR1 SNHLY, CDR2 FYNNEI.

This clonotype was counted a few times. CDR3 sequence (DNA): TGTGCCAGCAGCGCCAGGGACGATAACTATGGCTACACCTTC. It is translated as CASSARDDNYGYTF. V gene TRBV9 combines with J gene TRBJ1-2, with a tentative D call TRBD1 (5 bases). The ends were cut back, 3 bases at V and 1 base at J, with 10 bases in the middle. This CDR3 contains 14 residues. Germline V gives CDR1 SGDLS, CDR2 YYNGEE. Filled out from reference TRBV9 and TRBJ1-2, the complete variable domain reads DSGVTQTPKHLITATGQRVTLRCSPRSGDLSVYWYQQSLDQGLQFLIQYYNGEERAKGNILERFSAQQFPDLHSELNLSSLELGDSALYFCASSARDDNYGYTFGSGTRLTVV.

This clonotype was detected only a few times. This chain links TRBV19 with TRBJ1-2, with D perhaps TRBD1 (6 bases). The CDR3 loop spans 12 amino acids. V shed 9 bases and J shed 5 bases, with 13 bases lying between them. Per germline, CDR1 LNHDA and CDR2 SQIVND (reference sequence). The CDR3 sequence is CASTQGVYGYTF. CDR3 DNA sequence: TGTGCCAGCACACAGGGAGTATATGGCTACACCTTC.

As to this clonotype: One end of the junction does not line up with germline, which may come from a read error. The V and J genes are TRBV4-2 and TRBJ1-1, with unresolved D. CDR1 and CDR2 (germline): LGHNA, YNFKEQ. The CDR3 is 13 amino acids. CDR3 region: CASSQGSNTETFF. The CDR3 DNA reads TGTGCCAGCAGCCAAGGGTCCAACACTGAAACTTTCTTT.

The gene calls are TRBV7-9 and TRBJ2-1; 10 bases are a match to TRBD2. J was trimmed by 5 bases and V by 3 bases; bases with no gene match: 13. The CDR3 totals 18 residues. Germline V lookup: CDR1 SEHNR, CDR2 FQNEAQ (reference sequence). The CDR3 DNA reads as TGTGCCAGCAGCTTCACCCGAGGCGGGACTAGCGCCCACAATGAGCAGTTCTTC. Its protein product is CASSFTRGGTSAHNEQFF.

This clonotype was seen only a few times. This chain uses TRBV15 with TRBJ2-7; possible D gene TRBD1, 5 bases. V dropped 0 bases and J dropped 0 bases, with 12 bases sitting between them. CDR3 size: 16 residues. From germline, CDR1 is LNHNV and CDR2 YYDKDF (reference sequence). The CDR3 DNA sequence: TGTGCCACCAGCAGAGATGGCGAGACAGCCTCCTACGAGCAGTACTTC. This codes for CATSRDGETASYEQYF. The variable domain in full, with the rest retrieved from reference TRBV15 and TRBJ2-7, is DAMVIQNPRYQVTQFGKPVTLSCSQTLNHNVMYWYQQKSSQAPKLLFHYYDKDFNNEADTPDNFQSRRPNTSFCFLDIRSPGLGDTAMYLCATSRDGETASYEQYFGPGTRLTVT.

This clonotype was recorded many times. This chain joins TRBV11-3 and TRBJ2-2; D gene unclear. The CDR3 totals 15 residues. Germline V gene lookup returns CDR1 SGHNT and CDR2 YENEEA. The V and J ends lost 5 bases and 2 bases respectively, with 12 bases between them. CDR3 sequence (DNA): TGTGCCAGCAGCAAGGGATCTGTCAACACCGGGGAGCTGTTTTTT. This codes for CASSKGSVNTGELFF.

V usage is TRBV28 and J usage is TRBJ2-2; possible D gene TRBD2, 5 bases. Germline lookup yields CDR1 MDHEN and CDR2 SYDVKM. The CDR3 runs to 16 residues. V lost 5 bases to trimming and J lost 0 bases, with 13 bases between them. Here the CDR3 DNA reads TGTGCCAGCAGTACACGGTGGGGAGCGAACACCGGGGAGCTGTTTTTT. Residues: CASSTRWGANTGELFF.

This clonotype came up many times. This chain uses TRBV10-3 with TRBJ2-1; 8 nucleotides match TRBD1. Germline V CDR1 and CDR2: ENHRY, SYGVKD. The CDR3 length is 14 residues. V dropped 9 bases and J dropped 0; count of bases not matched to a gene: 4. This chain's CDR3 is CAIQGASSYNEQFF. The CDR3 bases are TGTGCCATTCAGGGGGCGAGCTCCTACAATGAGCAGTTCTTC.

The genes are TRBV20-1 and TRBJ1-5; tentatively, D is TRBD1 (5 bases). V was clipped by 1 base and J by 5 bases, with 15 bases between them. Germline V gene sequence: CDR1 DFQATT, CDR2 SNEGSKA (reference sequence). The CDR3 consists of 15 residues. The CDR3 DNA reads TGCAGTGCTAGAGTAGACGAAGAGGGGTATCAGCCCCAGCATTTT. Amino acid sequence: CSARVDEEGYQPQHF.

This clonotype has at least ten counts. The rearrangement joins TRBV5-1 to TRBJ2-1, with D hard to call. The CDR3 spans 16 residues. V was shortened by 3 bases and J by 0 bases, with 13 bases between the two germline ends. Germline CDR1 is SGHRS and CDR2 is YFSETQ. The CDR3 is CASSSLGSSSYNEQFF. DNA for the CDR3: TGCGCCAGCAGCTCGCTGGGTTCTAGCTCCTACAATGAGCAGTTCTTC.

This clonotype was seen only a few times. The rearrangement uses TRBV7-9 and TRBJ2-5, with no clear D. The V end was cut by 1 base, the J end by 5 bases, with 14 bases between. The CDR3 runs to 15 residues. The germline CDR1 and CDR2 sequences are SEHNR and FQNEAQ (reference sequence). In DNA, the CDR3 is TGTGCCAGCAGCTTAGTCTCCGGAGAAAGGGAGACCCAGTACTTC. Translated, it gives CASSLVSGERETQYF.

This clonotype turned up a few times. V and J are TRBV28 and TRBJ1-1, with D perhaps TRBD1 (6 bases). The CDR3 is 10 residues long. Trimming took 8 bases from V and 11 from J, leaving 12 bases between them. The germline V gene has CDR1 MDHEN and CDR2 SYDVKM. In nucleotides, the CDR3 is TGTGCCAGCGAAAACCAGGGGGCTTTCTTT. Protein product: CASENQGAFF.

This clonotype was picked up a small number of times. V usage is TRBV10-3 and J usage is TRBJ2-3; D not certain. The germline V gene has CDR1 ENHRY and CDR2 SYGVKD. Between the trimmed V and J ends, which lost 2 bases and 7 bases, there was a span of 10 bases. The CDR3 contains 13 residues. The chain's CDR3 is CAISEPSLYTQYF. The CDR3 coding sequence is TGTGCCATCAGTGAGCCATCACTGTATACGCAGTATTTT.

Note on this clonotype: A much larger clone lies one base from this, so it may be a read error. The rearrangement links TRBV7-3 to TRBJ2-3; unclear D gene. Germline CDR1 and CDR2: SGHTA and FQGTGA. Trimming left V 2 bases short and J 2 bases short, with 8 bases between. The CDR3 is made up of 14 amino acids. The CDR3 sequence is CASSLFPFTDTQYF. In nucleotides, the CDR3 is TGTGCCAGCAGCTTATTCCCCTTCACAGATACGCAGTATTTT.

The sample holds many counts of this clonotype. This chain links TRBV28 with TRBJ1-4, with 9 nucleotides matching TRBD1. The CDR3 is made up of 17 amino acids. V was pared by 4 bases and J by 6 bases, with 12 bases of the junction left unmatched. CDR1 is MDHEN, CDR2 SYDVKM, per germline. The CDR3 region is CASSSFYKTGGDEKLFF. CDR3 in DNA: TGTGCCAGCAGTTCCTTCTACAAGACAGGGGGAGATGAAAAACTGTTTTTT.

CDR3 loop: CASSSWTAANTGELFF. For the CDR3, the DNA is TGTGCCAGCAGCTCCTGGACAGCCGCGAACACCGGGGAGCTGTTTTTT. The J gene is TRBJ2-2, the V gene TRBV4-2; D perhaps matches TRBD1 (6 bases). Deletions cut 5 bases from V and 0 bases from J, with 13 bases between. Per the germline V gene, CDR1 is LGHNA and CDR2 is YNFKEQ. This CDR3 is built from 16 residues.

In this sample, this clonotype turned up a few times. This sequence joins TRBV19 and TRBJ2-7, with D unresolved. This CDR3 contains 11 residues. With 7 bases removed from V and 3 bases from J, the gap between germline ends came to 7 bases. The germline CDR1 and CDR2 sequences are LNHDA and SQIVND (reference sequence). The CDR3 nucleotides are TGTGCCAGTAAAGACATCTACGAGCAGTACTTC. This encodes CASKDIYEQYF.

At least ten counts were recorded for this clonotype. The V gene is TRBV7-9, the J gene TRBJ1-1, with a tentative D call TRBD1 (5 bases). Per germline, CDR1 SEHNR and CDR2 FQNEAQ (reference sequence). V shed 8 bases and J shed 3 bases, with 13 bases lying between them. There are 13 residues in the CDR3. CDR3 nucleotides: TGTGCCAGCGGGCGTTCGGGGGACACTGAAGCTTTCTTT. Its translation is CASGRSGDTEAFF.

Many counts were recorded for this clonotype. This chain links TRBV12-3 or TRBV12-4 with TRBJ1-1; D ambiguous. Trimming cost V 4 bases and J 2 bases, with 11 bases left between them. The CDR3 totals 14 residues. Here the CDR3 reads CASSSIRANTEAFF. The DNA for the CDR3 is TGTGCCAGCAGTTCCATTCGGGCTAACACTGAAGCTTTCTTT.

This clonotype was found many times. The rearrangement joins TRBV18 to TRBJ2-3, with D perhaps matching TRBD1 (5 bases). Germline lookup yields CDR1 KGHSH and CDR2 LQKENI. The V end lost 6 bases, the J end lost 2 bases, and 15 bases lay between the germline ends. This CDR3 region has 15 residues. The CDR3 DNA is TGTGCCAGCTCTGGAGACAGCAGCGTCACAGATACGCAGTATTTT. The encoded protein is CASSGDSSVTDTQYF.

V is TRBV4-3 and J is TRBJ2-3; TRBD2 matches at 7 bases. The length of the CDR3 is 16 residues. After removal of 1 base from V and 4 bases from J, the junction contained 8 bases not matched to a gene. CDR1 and CDR2 from the germline V gene are LGHNA and YSLEER. In DNA form, the CDR3 reads TGCGCCAGCAGCCAAGCGGGAGGTCCCCGGGCAGATACGCAGTATTTT. Encoded protein: CASSQAGGPRADTQYF.

A word on this clonotype: A much larger clone sits a single nucleotide away, making a read error possible. J is TRBJ2-1 and V is TRBV7-3, with TRBD2 identical over 9 bases. V trimming: 5 bases; J trimming: 9 bases; junction bases outside the gene matches: 11. Looked up from germline, CDR1 is SGHTA and CDR2 is FQGTGA. The CDR3 length is 15 residues. The CDR3 bases are TGTGCCAGCAGCCCCGATAGCGGGAGCAGCAGTGAGCAGTTCTTC. It translates to CASSPDSGSSSEQFF.

This clonotype has ten or more counts. J is TRBJ2-4 and V is TRBV3-1, with 9 nucleotides matching TRBD2. Unmatched junction bases numbered 6, after V lost 5 bases and J lost 4 bases. From germline, CDR1 is LGHDT and CDR2 YNNKEL (reference sequence). This CDR3 region has 15 residues. The DNA for the CDR3 is TGTGCCAGCAGCGGTAGCGGGAGACCGAAAAACATTCAGTACTTC. As protein: CASSGSGRPKNIQYF.

V is TRBV3-1 and J is TRBJ2-1, with 8 bases aligning to TRBD2. This CDR3 is built from 17 residues. The germline V gene has CDR1 LGHDT and CDR2 YNNKEL (reference sequence). V was clipped by 3 bases and J by 6 bases; unmatched bases: 13. The CDR3 loop is CASSHTKDSGNCNEQFF. CDR3 in DNA: TGTGCCAGCAGCCACACAAAGGATAGCGGGAACTGCAATGAGCAGTTCTTC.

This clonotype has ten or more counts. The genes are TRBV3-1 and TRBJ1-1; D gene ambiguous. Trimming removed 4 bases from V and 8 bases from J, with 17 bases in between. CDR1 and CDR2 from the germline V gene are LGHDT and YNNKEL (reference sequence). There are 14 residues in the CDR3. As DNA, the CDR3 is TGTGCCAGCAGCCGTCACGGATCGAGGATAGAAGCTTTCTTT. This codes for CASSRHGSRIEAFF.

This clonotype was observed many times. CDR3 protein: CSARGDRASGYEQYF. The CDR3 DNA follows: TGCAGTGCTAGGGGGGACAGGGCGTCCGGGTACGAGCAGTACTTC. The gene calls are TRBV20-1 and TRBJ2-7; 9 bases map to TRBD1. Trimming at V came to 3 bases and at J to 4 bases, leaving 10 bases not matched to a gene. The CDR3 is 15 amino acids. Germline-derived CDR1 and CDR2 are DFQATT and SNEGSKA (reference sequence).

The rearrangement uses TRBV28 and TRBJ1-6; possible D gene TRBD1, 5 bases. This CDR3 is 14 amino acids long. Germline assignment: CDR1 MDHEN and CDR2 SYDVKM. V lost 3 bases to trimming and J lost 7 bases, with 10 bases between them. CDR3 coding DNA: TGTGCCAGCAGTTTGGGGACTACAAATTCACCCCTCCACTTT. Translated, it gives CASSLGTTNSPLHF.

The J gene is TRBJ2-1, the V gene TRBV6-4; D might be TRBD1 (6 bases). V was shortened by 4 bases and J by 7 bases, with 17 bases between the two germline ends. The CDR3 runs 15 residues. Germline V gene sequence: CDR1 MRHNA, CDR2 SNTAGT. The CDR3 reads CASSAWTVGRNEQFF. DNA for the CDR3: TGTGCCAGCAGTGCCTGGACAGTGGGTCGAAATGAGCAGTTCTTC.

This clonotype occurred many times. V is TRBV20-1 and J is TRBJ2-7, with 9 bases lining up with TRBD1. The CDR3 runs 14 residues. V lost 0 bases, J lost 4 bases, and 4 bases stayed unmatched. Per germline, CDR1 DFQATT and CDR2 SNEGSKA (reference sequence). CDR3 loop: CSARETGGRYEQYF. Written as DNA, the CDR3 is TGCAGTGCTAGAGAAACAGGGGGCAGGTACGAGCAGTACTTC.